Below, one T cell receptor (beta chain) is given with its context. Germline CDR1 is MNHNS and CDR2 is SASEGT. The CDR3 is 14 residues long. J gave up 3 bases and V 7 bases, and 6 bases lay outside the gene matches. These data belong to a study of OX40 agonist ivuxolimab in advanced cancers. About the research overall: Clinicians treated patients with ivuxolimab, an agonistic anti-OX40 (CD134) antibody.

The table came from immunoSEQ multiplex PCR; TCRdb's copy has only in-frame clones and leaves some out. The table records about 58,000 clones, 80% to 90% of them present only once. The receptor was derived from an adult with an advanced solid tumor such as melanoma, head and neck, liver or kidney cancer. The material was CD4+ or CD8+ T cells sorted from blood, obtained in a trial of the OX40 agonist ivuxolimab. The rearrangement joins TRBV6-1 to TRBJ2-1, with 7 bases aligning to TRBD2. The CDR3 sequence is CASNAGERYNEQFF. The DNA for the CDR3 is TGTGCCAGCAATGCGGGGGAGCGCTACAATGAGCAGTTCTTC.